These 7 T cell receptor beta chains were all obtained from the same sample, sequenced in a study of blood T cell repertoires in COVID-19. The table came from immunoSEQ multiplex PCR; TCRdb's copy has only in-frame clones and leaves some out. Among around 40,000 clones, approximately 81% were seen once, and the ten largest hold roughly 15%. The material sequenced was peripheral blood. The source of these receptors is a human donor in a cohort sampled during active COVID-19.

The chain recombines TRBV12-3 or TRBV12-4 with TRBJ1-6; D is perhaps TRBD1 (5 bases). V lost 5 bases to trimming and J lost 13 bases, with 12 bases between them. The CDR3 is 12 residues long. CDR3 bases: TGTGCCAGCAGTCTGCAGGGTGGCCCCCTCCACTTT. Its protein product is CASSLQGGPLHF.

This sequence joins TRBV9 and TRBJ2-7; D is possibly TRBD1 (5 bases). The V and J ends lost 4 bases and 3 bases respectively, with 11 bases between them. CDR3 length equals 13 residues. CDR1 and CDR2 (germline): SGDLS, YYNGEE. This CDR3 reads CASSPSQGYEQYF. As DNA, the CDR3 is TGTGCCAGCAGCCCATCTCAGGGCTACGAGCAGTACTTC.

The chain combines TRBV7-9 with TRBJ1-1; 9 bases are a match to TRBD1. CDR1 and CDR2 from the germline V gene are SEHNR and FQNEAQ (reference sequence). V shed 7 bases, J shed 4 bases, and the junction held 13 bases outside the gene matches. There are 16 residues in the CDR3. In DNA, the CDR3 is TGTGCCAGCACCCGAATCTCGGGACAGGGCCCCACTGAAGCTTTCTTT. Its translation: CASTRISGQGPTEAFF.

The chain is built from TRBV18 and TRBJ1-1; D ambiguous. The CDR3 has 15 residues. V lost 6 bases and J 2 bases, leaving 16 bases between the germline ends. Germline CDR1 is KGHSH and CDR2 is LQKENI. The chain's CDR3 is CASSSLWEQNTEAFF. As DNA, the CDR3 is TGTGCCAGCTCTAGTTTATGGGAGCAAAACACTGAAGCTTTCTTT.

The V gene is TRBV11-1, the J gene TRBJ1-2; D is possibly TRBD1 (6 bases). Per germline, CDR1 SGHAT and CDR2 FQDESV (reference sequence). There are 16 residues in the CDR3. The ends were cut back, 5 bases at V and 5 bases at J, with 21 bases in the middle. The CDR3 reads CASSPGTPGLGYGYTF. The CDR3 nucleotides read TGTGCCAGCAGCCCGGGGACACCCGGACTGGGTTATGGCTACACCTTC.

V gene TRBV18 combines with J gene TRBJ2-3; 7 bases are shared with TRBD1. Germline assignment: CDR1 KGHSH and CDR2 LQKENI. The V segment lost 0 bases and the J segment 2 bases; nucleotides outside the gene matches: 5. CDR3 length: 16 residues. The CDR3 bases are TGTGCCAGCTCACCACCAGGGACAGTGGTCACAGATACGCAGTATTTT. It specifies CASSPPGTVVTDTQYF. The whole variable domain, remainder taken from reference TRBV18 and TRBJ2-3, is NAGVMQNPRHLVRRRGQEARLRCSPMKGHSHVYWYRQLPEEGLKFMVYLQKENIIDESGMPKERFSAEFPKEGPSILRIQQVVRGDSAAYFCASSPPGTVVTDTQYFGPGTRLTVL.

The CDR3 region is CASSFGYRAGVNTEAFF. CDR3 in DNA: TGCGCCAGCAGCTTCGGTTACAGGGCTGGTGTGAACACTGAAGCTTTCTTT. This sequence joins TRBV5-1 and TRBJ1-1; TRBD1 might be the D (6 bases). This CDR3 has 17 amino acids. Germline assignment: CDR1 SGHRS and CDR2 YFSETQ. Trimming cost V 2 bases and J 0 bases, with 17 bases left between them.